Described below is a single TCR beta chain sequence and its context. Its antigen is not yet known. Per-base quality was not reported, and no clone a single base away is much larger than it. The data are from a study of regulatory T cells in long-lasting Graves disease (dated by TCRdb to about 2021). For context, the study as a whole: To count as having persistent Graves' disease, a patient had to have received antithyroid drug treatment for over 5 years with TSH receptor autoantibodies remaining persistently positive. The study took place in China and was registered as a clinical trial. On average, persistent Graves' disease patients in the clinical cohort had been on antithyroid drugs for about 10.3 years. This study used TCR sequencing and RNA sequencing of peripheral blood to compare persistent Graves' disease patients against newly diagnosed Graves' disease patients. A total of 35 or so samples were covered by TCR sequencing, comprising around 13 persistent and 20 newly diagnosed Graves' disease patients.

The library relied on multiplex PCR. Sequencing used an Illumina HiSeq 4000. iRepertoire HTBI primers and Arm-PCR amplification of CDR3 regions were used to construct TCR beta libraries. Before sequencing, the PCR products underwent gel purification. Per the source publication's procedure: Gene usage analysis of CDR3 amino acid clonotypes relied on the roughly 60 TRBV and 15 or so TRBJ segments identified across samples. Filtered high-quality paired reads were merged into contigs using COPE and FqMerger. BLAST was used to align contigs to IMGT TRBV, TRBD and TRBJ reference genes, and CDR3 was defined according to IMGT. Clonotypes above 0.1% frequency were classified as highly expanded clones. Repertoire diversity was measured by Shannon entropy, and V-J evenness by the Gini coefficient. A clonotype was considered public if more than one individual shared it. TCRdb redid the processing of the public reads, applying fastp at Q25 and MiXCR, and retained in-frame beta chains. CDR3 protein sequences are deduplicated, and each keeps its most common genes and DNA. The V and J calls and clone size come from TCRdb's table, not from the authors' own analysis. For this sample the table gives 400,000 to 500,000 distinct CDR3 sequences, of which less than 25% were detected only once. The ten largest clones capture around 12% of the sample.

Broader findings and caveats from the paper: The authors noted that the small sample size was a limitation that may lower accuracy. Persistent Graves' disease patients showed lower TCR Shannon entropy and fewer highly expanded clones than newly diagnosed patients, suggesting clonal expansion. Sequencing and analysis were limited to the TCR beta chain. Patients with persistent disease shared more public clonotypes (fewer than 3,000) than newly diagnosed patients did (nearly 1,000). TRBV28, TRBJ1-2 and TRBJ2-5 were preferentially used in persistent disease, while TRBV20-1 and TRBJ2-1 were favored in newly diagnosed disease. Only peripheral blood was studied, because thyroid tissue, the primary lesion, was inaccessible.

The time point label, read with the paper, signifies: persistent/refractory GD, antithyroid drugs over 5 years with positive TRAb. For both TCR sequencing and RNA sequencing, RNA was extracted from PBMCs using TRIzol. The diagnosis of Graves' disease followed American Thyroid Association guidelines. Patients for the study were recruited at an endocrinology department in Xi'an, China. Each patient gave approximately 8.8 milliliters of peripheral blood, collected in an EDTA anticoagulant tube. Ficoll Paque Plus density gradient separation was used to isolate PBMCs, and no additional T cell sorting was done. An Agilent 2100 Bioanalyzer and agarose gel were used to check RNA quality, while a NanoDrop 2000 measured RNA concentration. The CDR3 numbers 16 residues from cysteine through phenylalanine. Here the CDR3 DNA is all that survives: 48 bases in frame from base 1. Via the germline V gene, CDR1 is MGHRA and CDR2 YSYEKL. Compared with germline, V lacks 3 bases and J lacks 3 bases; bases without a gene match: 6.

The chain links TRBV4-1 with TRBJ2-5, with 11 bases matching TRBD2. This TCR came from a female donor with Graves disease. This sample comprised peripheral blood mononuclear cells (PBMCs), obtained when the disease was refractory, from a patient treated with antithyroid drugs. The CDR3 region has the sequence CASSQRLSGGEETQYF. The sequence in DNA is TGCGCCAGCAGCCAGAGGCTTAGCGGGGGGGAAGAGACCCAGTACTTC.